What follows are 7 T cell receptor beta chains derived from one specimen sequenced in a study of Ad26.COV2.S vaccination and SARS-CoV-2 variants (dated by TCRdb to the early 2020s). Libraries were prepared through the immunoSEQ multiplex PCR assay. TCRdb limited this immuneACCESS table to in-frame rearrangements with V and J called. A share of clones is missing; checked studies link under half to unresolved V genes, and the rest is unexplained. Present in this sample are fewer than 400,000 clones, roughly 84% of which were seen just once. 1.9% of the sample is held by the ten biggest clonotypes. According to the study, the label for this sample's treatment or condition signals: roughly 19 received Ad26.COV2.S at low or high dose, single or two shots; 5 received placebo; per-sample allocation not given. For vaccine and placebo recipients, repertoires were sequenced using samples collected on day 63 after the first injection.

Specimen: peripheral blood, collected in a trial of Ad26.COV2.S vaccine versus placebo. These TCRs come from a person between 18 and 65 years old who received the Ad26.COV2.S COVID-19 vaccine or a placebo.

The gene calls are TRBV9 and TRBJ1-5; 7 positions agree with TRBD1. Germline lookup yields CDR1 SGDLS and CDR2 YYNGEE. The CDR3 has 15 amino acids. Trimming at V came to 5 bases and at J to 4 bases, leaving 9 bases not matched to a gene. This chain's CDR3 is CASSPTGALNQPQHF. CDR3 sequence (DNA): TGTGCCAGCAGTCCTACAGGGGCCCTAAATCAGCCCCAGCATTTT.

This chain joins TRBV3-1 (or the pseudogene TRBV3-2) and TRBJ2-7, with 11 bases that match TRBD1. V trimming: 4 bases; J trimming: 5 bases; junction bases outside the gene matches: 10. CDR1 LGHDT and CDR2 YNNKEL come from the germline V gene (reference sequence). The CDR3 covers 16 residues. The CDR3 nucleotides read TGTGCCAGCAGCCCCTACGGGGGACAGGGGGGCCACGAGCAGTACTTC. It is translated as CASSPYGGQGGHEQYF.

Ten or more counts support this clone. The V call is TRBV25-1, the J call TRBJ1-1; tentative D call: TRBD1 (5 bases). Trimming pared 1 base from V and 1 base from J, leaving 13 bases between. The germline V gene has CDR1 MGHDK and CDR2 SYGVNS. This CDR3 region has 16 residues. The chain's CDR3 is CASSESGFGWNTEAFF. The DNA of the CDR3 is TGTGCCAGCAGTGAATCAGGGTTCGGGTGGAACACTGAAGCTTTCTTT.

With regard to this clone: Other DNA sequences in the sample encode the same CDR3. The rearrangement links TRBV19 to TRBJ1-2; 7 nucleotides agree with TRBD1. The CDR3 covers 14 residues. V lost 6 bases and J lost 0; bases outside the gene matches: 4. Per the germline V gene, CDR1 is LNHDA and CDR2 is SQIVND (reference sequence). DNA of the CDR3: TGTGCCAGTAGCCGGACAGGAACTAACTATGGCTACACCTTC. This codes for CASSRTGTNYGYTF.

This chain uses TRBV6-5 with TRBJ1-4, with a possible D match to TRBD1 (6 bases). The length of the CDR3 is 15 residues. Germline V lookup: CDR1 MNHEY, CDR2 SVGAGI. V was trimmed by 9 bases and J by 4 bases, leaving 18 bases between them. As DNA, the CDR3 is TGTGCCAGTGCCCGGGGGGGGGCCTTTAATGAAAAACTGTTTTTT. Protein sequence: CASARGGAFNEKLFF.

The V and J genes are TRBV6-5 and TRBJ2-2; possibly TRBD1 for D (6 bases). The V gene's germline CDR1 is MNHEY and CDR2 SVGAGI. Trimming took 10 bases from V and 3 from J, leaving 15 bases between them. This CDR3 is built from 14 residues. The CDR3 region is CATNRVGYTGELFF. The CDR3, as DNA: TGTGCCACAAACAGGGTAGGATACACCGGGGAGCTGTTTTTT.

The chain employs TRBV9 and TRBJ1-2, with a tentative D call TRBD1 (6 bases). Trimming shortened V by 0 bases and J by 4 bases, and 13 bases separated the two germline ends. Germline values: CDR1 SGDLS, CDR2 YYNGEE. This CDR3 has 15 amino acids. The CDR3 reads CASSVDPTGGYGYTF. CDR3 nucleotides: TGTGCCAGCAGCGTAGATCCGACAGGCGGCTATGGCTACACCTTC.